This T cell receptor beta chain was sequenced for a study of T cell responses to AZD1222 COVID-19 vaccine (TCRdb year 2021). Study-wide context: TCR sequencing covered more than 230 trial participants: 200 to 220 given two doses of AZD1222 and around 25 given two doses of MenACWY control vaccine. Trial participants were enrolled by age into subgroups of 18-55, 56-69 and 70-plus years, and around 150, 28 and 57 TCR-sequenced participants, respectively, were included in these subgroups. The investigation overall reported the following: Participants were mostly white British, with more females than males. The authors suggested clonal diversity may have been underestimated. After two AZD1222 doses, both the breadth and the depth of spike-specific TCRs were significantly higher than at day 0 and than in MenACWY recipients. The 56-69-year group was small, and its depth increase did not reach significance, likely because of low power. The whole spike protein was spanned by vaccine-associated CD4 TCRs, and dominant responses were seen in regions 160-218 and 743-854. Epitopes outside the regions mutated in the B.1.351 and B.1.1.7 variants were reportedly recognized by nearly half of the unique spike-specific TCRs. Because no day 14 peak-response samples were available, repertoires were characterized only after the peak T cell response. Conclusions about previously exposed vaccinees were limited because only six AZD1222 recipients were SARS-CoV-2 seropositive at baseline.

According to the study, the label for this sample's time point signals: about 28 days (+/-7) after the second vaccine dose. AZD1222 recipients with second doses at about 4 weeks or about 12 weeks were pooled, because spike-specific TCR depth and breadth did not differ between schedules. Samples from vaccinated people were obtained from the UK trials COV001 and COV002, which included a single-blind randomized controlled phase 2/3 trial of AZD1222 (ChAdOx1 nCoV-19) in healthy adults. Trial participant PBMC samples were collected at day 0 and day 28 after the second dose for TCRbeta chain sequencing. V is shortened by 5 bases, J by 7 bases, and the region joining them spans 17 bases. Reading the germline V gene (reference sequence) gives CDR1 PRHDT and CDR2 FYEKMQ. There are 15 amino acids in the CDR3, from cysteine to phenylalanine inclusive. Only the CDR3 region is kept as DNA, spanning 45 bases read in frame from base 1.

The CDR3 regions of human TCRbeta chains were analyzed by immunosequencing. The paper's processing steps were these. Repertoire TCRs were checked for matches against a reference library of SARS-CoV-2-specific TCRs that had been generated using the MIRA antigen-specificity platform. Breadth was defined as the fraction of unique TCRs that were SARS-CoV-2-associated, and depth was defined as the fraction of total T cells that were SARS-CoV-2-associated. Using the MIRA data, every spike-specific TCR was mapped to the spike region that the TCR reacted to and assigned to either a CD4 or a CD8 class. Log10-transformed breadth and depth values were compared by one-way ANOVA with Sidak's multiple comparisons tests. Sourced from immuneACCESS, this table was stored by TCRdb with only in-frame sequences that have V and J called. A share of the clones is absent; for the studies checked, an unresolved V gene accounts for under half, and the remainder has no known explanation. V, J and clone size reflect that table, while D and trimming were determined from the DNA. The sample profile shows more than 70,000 clones; less than 95% of them were found once. Approximately 30% of the sample is in the top ten clones.

As for this clone: Its antigen is not yet known. Per-nucleotide qualities are absent, and no much larger clonotype sits a single base away.

This clonotype originated in an adult who received the AZD1222 COVID-19 vaccine. This material consisted of peripheral blood, taken 28 days after the second AZD1222 dose. The sequence is built from TRBV13 and TRBJ1-4; the D gene is not confidently resolved. The bases read TGTGCCAGCAGCCCCGGCCCGGGTAGTGGTGAAAAACTGTTTTTT. It is translated as CASSPGPGSGEKLFF.